This T cell receptor beta chain was documented in a study of beta chain features in type 1 diabetes (dated by TCRdb to 2016 to 2019). Notes on the research overall: Mean age, gender distribution, total cell number and subset yield did not differ between patients and healthy donors. Naive and central memory subsets were obtained from all 30 or so donors, but regulatory and stem cell-like memory subsets were isolated from only 8 patients and roughly 8 healthy donors. A total of under 140,000,000 sorted cells were examined across all samples, and the number of cells per subset was strongly correlated with RNA yield. In the study, recently diagnosed type 1 diabetes patients and matched healthy donors were compared on the TCRB repertoires of their sorted circulating CD4+ T cell subsets. Results and caveats for the whole study, not just this receptor: PCR might favor shorter templates, but patient and control samples were amplified and corrected together, so any skew would affect both groups equally. A moderate but significant shortening of TCRB CDR3 length was observed in type 1 diabetes patients in all four CD4+ subsets. Sequencing cDNA rather than genomic DNA could over-represent highly expressing activated cells, although activation and CD3 levels did not differ between groups. The naive, central memory and regulatory TCRB repertoires appeared to resemble one another more closely among patients than among healthy donors. At VDJ recombination sites, type 1 diabetes patients had fewer insertions and more deleted nucleotides, which implies abnormalities in thymic rearrangement. Because small numbers of individuals were included in the HLA sub-analyses, any influence of HLA type on TCRB rearrangement was left unresolved.

This clone was detected a few times. Which antigen it targets is not known. No base qualities exist here, and no much larger clone lies one base off it. The entire amount of isolated RNA was reverse transcribed using the High Capacity cDNA Reverse Transcription Kit, so the sequenced TCRB transcripts were expressed ones. Deep immunoSEQ sequencing was applied to naive, central memory and regulatory T cell samples, giving an average of roughly 3.3 million total reads per sample. After sorted cells were lysed in RLT buffer, RNA was extracted with DNase-treated RNeasy Micro or Mini kits, with the choice depending on cell number. To prevent cross-contamination, every cell subset was processed on its own, while patient and healthy donor samples were processed together. The immunoSEQ multiplex PCR was used to amplify TCRB sequences from cDNA, generating 87-bp fragments that spanned the CDR3 region. The amplicons were sequenced using the Illumina HiSeq platform. In the original analysis: PCR bias was computationally corrected using synthetic template baselines, reads within Hamming distance 2 were collapsed, and singletons that could not be merged were discarded. By aligning reads against IMGT, V, D and J genes, CDR3 length, and insertions or deletions at six rearrangement sites were assigned. Within each subset, clonotype counts were normalized to sorted cell number, after which true diversity and Gini coefficients were computed with the tcR R package. The overlap coefficient, calculated on TCRB nucleotide sequences, was used to quantify repertoire sharing. Out-of-frame TCRB sequences from naive cells were analyzed to stand in for the pre-selection repertoire. Held by TCRdb, this immuneACCESS table contains in-frame sequences only and omits some clones. Under half of the omission traces to an unresolved V gene where checked; the cause of the rest is unknown. V and J calls and clone size are given by that table; D and trimming were obtained from the DNA. The sample has about 410,000 clones on record, roughly 13% of them singletons. 0.03% to 0.04% of the sample is held by the ten biggest clonotypes.

Spanning cysteine to phenylalanine, the CDR3 consists of 14 amino acids. The only DNA kept is the CDR3, 42 bases in frame from the first base. CDR1 and CDR2 are read off the germline V gene as SGDLS and YYNGEE. Trimming costs V 0 bases and J 6 bases, and their ends lie 10 bases apart. Each donor gave one peripheral blood draw, averaging approximately 0.12 L, which was collected into heparinised tubes. Naive, central memory, regulatory and stem cell-like memory CD4+ T cells were sorted on a BD FACSAria II using a panel including CD45RO, CCR7, CD25, CD127, CD95 and CD27. All sorted populations exceeded 98% purity. PBMCs were separated immediately by Lymphoprep density gradient centrifugation and were stained directly, without being cultured. So that batch effects would be minimized, each experiment stained and sorted samples in pairs, pairing one healthy donor with one patient.

Sequencing input: naive CD4+ T cells from blood. The intended sense of this specimen's cell subset or site label: true naive CD4+ T cells. The chain was built from TRBV9 and TRBJ2-1; the D gene could be either TRBD1 or TRBD2, each agreeing at 5 bases. The receptor was isolated from a man aged 30-40 years in good health. Here the CDR3 is given as CASSVDPGTNEQFF. The DNA reads TGTGCCAGCAGCGTAGATCCAGGGACCAATGAGCAGTTCTTC.